This TCR beta chain was observed in a study of cytomegalovirus exposure and HLA in healthy donors. Healthy donors of bone marrow made up the group. Findings and caveats of the study: Among TCR beta chains, those listed as cytomegalovirus-associated numbered over 150.

The V gene end was trimmed by 3 bases and the J gene end by 7 bases; junction bases not matched to a gene: 3. In germline, CDR1 is MNHNS, CDR2 SASEGT. This CDR3 is 15 amino acids long. Concerning this clone itself: Its antigen remains unidentified.

The study ran its PCR with 60 Vbeta and 13 Jbeta primers. Sequencing was performed with immunoSEQ multiplex PCR; in TCRdb, only in-frame clones are kept and a portion is missing. This sample carries some 200,000 clones, around 77% of them seen once, and the ten largest clones take less than 3%. The TCR was taken from a woman aged 25 to 39 in good health and CMV-seronegative. Sample: PBMCs. The chain combines TRBV6-1 with TRBJ1-6, with 10 bases that match TRBD1. CDR3 in DNA: TGTGCCAGCAGTGACTCGACAGGGGGCAATTCACCCCTCCACTTT. As protein: CASSDSTGGNSPLHF.